Listed below are T cell receptor beta chains from one sample, sequenced in a study of T cells in Graves' hyperthyroidism and ophthalmopathy. TCRdb reprocessed the multiplex PCR reads with MiXCR, giving one entry per CDR3 protein. The sample holds some 250,000 distinct CDR3 sequences, around 15% seen once. Specimen: blood. The origin of the receptors is a woman between 45 and 60 years old with Graves' hyperthyroidism that later progressed to Graves' ophthalmopathy. Both conserved end residues are part of each CDR3. The D gene is left open where the match is weak. Clone size is stated in some rows and not others, as once, few, many or a class when expanded.

>16|TRBJ2-3|NA|TRBD2|TRBV5-4
CASGLEREGITDTQYF
TGTGCCAGCGGCTTGGAGCGGGAGGGAATTACAGATACGCAGTATTTT
>13|TRBJ2-7|many|TRBD1|TRBV7-9
CASAAGTVNEQYF
TGTGCCAGCGCTGCCGGGACAGTCAACGAGCAGTACTTC
>16|TRBJ2-1|many|TRBD2|TRBV10-1
CASSESGLAGPNEQFF
TGCGCCAGCAGTGAGTCGGGACTAGCGGGACCCAATGAGCAGTTCTTC
>13|TRBJ2-1|many|NA|TRBV20-1
CSARGDAFNEQFF
TGCAGTGCTAGAGGGGACGCTTTCAATGAGCAGTTCTTC
>14|TRBJ2-3|few|NA|TRBV6-4
CASSEAGYTDTQYF
TGTGCCAGCAGTGAGGCGGGGTACACAGATACGCAGTATTTT
>15|TRBJ1-1|many|TRBD1|TRBV2
CASSVGQGLNTEAFF
TGTGCCAGCAGTGTAGGACAGGGGCTGAACACTGAAGCTTTCTTT
>16|TRBJ2-1|few|TRBD2|TRBV24-1
CATSDPIAGTYNEQFF
TGTGCCACCAGTGACCCTATAGCGGGGACCTACAATGAGCAGTTCTTC
>16|TRBJ2-7|many|TRBD1|TRBV11-2
CASSLEGQGISYEQYF
TGTGCCAGCAGCTTAGAAGGACAGGGCATCTCCTACGAGCAGTACTTC
>13|TRBJ2-7|many|TRBD2|TRBV20-1
CSATSGSSYEQYF
TGCAGTGCTACTAGCGGGAGCTCCTACGAGCAGTACTTC
>16|TRBJ2-2|NA|NA|TRBV7-3
CASSLSAAKANGELFF
TGTGCCAGCAGCTTATCAGCCGCTAAGGCGAACGGGGAGCTGTTTTTT
>15|TRBJ1-1|NA|TRBD1|TRBV4-1
CASSQGAGQELSAFF
TGCGCCAGCAGCCAAGGGGCGGGACAGGAGCTCTCAGCTTTCTTT
>13|TRBJ1-2|few|NA|TRBV12-3/TRBV12-4
CASRGRGNYGYTF
TGTGCCAGCAGGGGAAGGGGTAACTATGGCTACACCTTC
>15|TRBJ1-1|NA|NA|TRBV2
CASSELGLGGTEAFF
TGTGCCAGCAGTGAATTGGGGCTTGGGGGGACTGAAGCTTTCTTT
>13|TRBJ1-1|many|TRBD1|TRBV29-1
CSGGQGVGTEAFF
TGCAGCGGTGGACAGGGGGTGGGGACTGAAGCTTTCTTT
>14|TRBJ1-2|NA|NA|TRBV19
CASSATGKYYGYTF
TGTGCCAGTAGCGCGACAGGAAAATACTATGGCTACACCTTC
>15|TRBJ2-7|many|NA|TRBV2
CASSADVTLMAEQYF
TGTGCCAGCAGCGCTGATGTGACACTGATGGCCGAGCAGTACTTC
>15|TRBJ2-1|many|NA|TRBV20-1
CSALDSKGGYNEQFF
TGCAGTGCCCTCGACTCTAAGGGGGGGTACAATGAGCAGTTCTTC
>17|TRBJ2-3|many|NA|TRBV7-8
CASSLAHRVGSTDTQYF
TGTGCCAGCAGCTTAGCCCACCGTGTCGGGAGCACAGATACGCAGTATTTT
>13|TRBJ1-1|few|NA|TRBV24-1
CATSDFKNTEAFF
TGTGCCACCAGTGATTTCAAGAACACTGAAGCTTTCTTT
>16|TRBJ2-7|many|NA|TRBV13
CASSFSRTGSSYEQYF
TGTGCCAGCAGCTTCTCCCGAACGGGGAGCTCCTACGAGCAGTACTTC
>14|TRBJ2-7|NA|NA|TRBV9
CASSVGPERYEQYF
TGTGCCAGCAGCGTAGGGCCGGAGAGATACGAGCAGTACTTC
>14|TRBJ1-1|many|TRBD1|TRBV18
CASSPTGGFTEAFF
TGTGCCAGCTCACCGACAGGGGGTTTCACTGAAGCTTTCTTT
>14|TRBJ1-6|many|NA|TRBV27
CASSLETANSPLHF
TGTGCCAGCAGTTTGGAGACAGCTAATTCACCCCTCCACTTT
>18|TRBJ2-1|few|TRBD2|TRBV7-3
CASSFPSGTSGTYNEQFF
TGTGCCAGCAGCTTCCCCTCCGGGACTAGCGGTACCTACAATGAGCAGTTCTTC
>16|TRBJ2-5|many|NA|TRBV3-1
CASSQVSGAGRETQYF
TGTGCCAGCAGCCAAGTGAGCGGCGCAGGGAGGGAGACCCAGTACTTC
>13|TRBJ2-3|many|NA|TRBV11-3
CASSLAGLDTQYF
TGTGCCAGCAGCTTAGCGGGCCTGGATACGCAGTATTTT
>15|TRBJ1-1|NA|NA|TRBV7-9
CASSSPGAQNTEAFF
TGTGCCAGCAGCTCCCCGGGGGCGCAGAACACTGAAGCTTTCTTT
>15|TRBJ2-7|NA|NA|TRBV28
CASKTGHQGGYEQYF
TGTGCCAGCAAAACGGGCCACCAAGGGGGTTACGAGCAGTACTTC
>14|TRBJ2-6|NA|NA|TRBV28
CASSSGTVETRLTF
TGTGCCAGCAGTTCCGGGACGGTCGAAACTCGATTGACTTTC
>13|TRBJ1-1|many|TRBD1|TRBV2
CASSGNRGTEAFF
TGTGCCAGCAGCGGTAACAGGGGTACTGAAGCTTTCTTT
>13|TRBJ1-3|many|NA|TRBV3-1
CASSQTDGNTIYF
TGTGCCAGCAGCCAAACTGACGGAAACACCATATATTTT
>14|TRBJ2-3|many|NA|TRBV28
CASSLGQGSDTQYF
TGTGCCAGCAGTCTCGGGCAGGGTTCAGATACGCAGTATTTT
>16|TRBJ2-3|many|NA|TRBV2
CASSGTSLPSTDTQYF
TGTGCCAGCAGTGGTACTAGCTTACCGTCGACAGATACGCAGTATTTT
>12|TRBJ1-1|many|NA|TRBV5-1
CASSSQDGEAFF
TGCGCCAGCAGCTCTCAAGACGGTGAAGCTTTCTTT
>16|TRBJ1-5|NA|NA|TRBV6-2/TRBV6-3
CASTPWEGLGNQPQHF
TGTGCCAGCACTCCTTGGGAGGGGTTGGGCAATCAGCCCCAGCATTTT
>13|TRBJ1-1|NA|TRBD1|TRBV19
CARDSTGGTEAFF
TGTGCCAGGGACTCGACAGGGGGCACTGAAGCTTTCTTT
>16|TRBJ1-1|NA|NA|TRBV30
CAWSVWGGRDITEAFF
TGTGCCTGGAGTGTATGGGGCGGCAGGGACATAACTGAAGCTTTCTTT
>15|TRBJ2-3|many|NA|TRBV6-1
CASSEGSFGSDTQYF
TGTGCCAGCAGTGAAGGTAGCTTCGGGTCGGATACGCAGTATTTT
>12|TRBJ2-1|many|TRBD2|TRBV5-1
CASSSGLGEQFF
TGCGCCAGCAGCTCCGGACTAGGTGAGCAGTTCTTC
>17|TRBJ1-6|few|TRBD1|TRBV5-1
CASSSGQGVFYNSPLHF
TGCGCCAGCAGCTCCGGACAGGGCGTTTTCTATAATTCACCCCTCCACTTT
>17|TRBJ2-3|many|NA|TRBV28
CASSLHRSSGSTDTQYF
TGTGCCAGCAGTTTACATCGCTCCTCGGGGTCCACAGATACGCAGTATTTT
>14|TRBJ2-1|many|NA|TRBV2
CASKRSVAYNEQFF
TGTGCCAGCAAGAGGTCAGTTGCTTACAATGAGCAGTTCTTC
>21|TRBJ2-1|few|TRBD2|TRBV13
CASSFLLPGLAGRLSYNEQFF
TGTGCCAGCAGCTTCTTATTACCGGGACTAGCGGGAAGGCTTTCCTACAATGAGCAGTTCTTC
>13|TRBJ1-2|few|NA|TRBV18
CASSTVGQSGYTF
TGTGCCAGCTCAACAGTAGGACAGTCTGGCTACACCTTC
>14|TRBJ1-1|many|NA|TRBV7-3
CASSPGGRYTEAFF
TGTGCCAGCAGCCCGGGAGGCCGTTACACTGAAGCTTTCTTT
>11|TRBJ1-2|NA|NA|TRBV28
CASTRREGYTF
TGTGCCAGCACCCGTCGGGAGGGCTACACCTTC
>16|TRBJ1-4|few|NA|TRBV7-9
CASSPGSSVLGEKLFF
TGTGCCAGCAGCCCAGGATCTTCGGTCCTCGGGGAAAAACTGTTTTTT
>11|TRBJ1-4|many|NA|TRBV20-1
CSAIRGEKLFF
TGCAGTGCTATCAGAGGAGAAAAACTGTTTTTT
>14|TRBJ2-3|NA|TRBD1|TRBV9
CASSGDSITDTQYF
TGTGCCAGCAGCGGGGACAGCATCACAGATACGCAGTATTTT
>15|TRBJ1-2|once|TRBD1|TRBV2
CASSDPGQGRYGYTF
TGTGCCAGCAGTGACCCGGGACAGGGGCGCTATGGCTACACCTTC
>14|TRBJ2-1|many|NA|TRBV7-9
CASSLLATANEQFF
TGTGCCAGCAGCTTATTGGCCACAGCAAATGAGCAGTTCTTC